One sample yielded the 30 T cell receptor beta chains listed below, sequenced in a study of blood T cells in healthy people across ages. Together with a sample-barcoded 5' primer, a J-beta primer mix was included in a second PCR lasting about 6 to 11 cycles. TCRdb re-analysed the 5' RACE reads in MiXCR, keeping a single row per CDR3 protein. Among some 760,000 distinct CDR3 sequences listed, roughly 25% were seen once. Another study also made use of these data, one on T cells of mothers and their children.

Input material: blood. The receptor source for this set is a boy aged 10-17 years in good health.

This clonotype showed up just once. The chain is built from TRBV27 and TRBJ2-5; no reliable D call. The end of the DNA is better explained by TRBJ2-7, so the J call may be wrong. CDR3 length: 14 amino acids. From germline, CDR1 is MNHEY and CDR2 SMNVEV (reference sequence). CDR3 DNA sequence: TGTGCCAGCAGCCGTATTTACGGCTCCTACGAGCAGTACTTC. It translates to CASSRIYGSYEQYF.

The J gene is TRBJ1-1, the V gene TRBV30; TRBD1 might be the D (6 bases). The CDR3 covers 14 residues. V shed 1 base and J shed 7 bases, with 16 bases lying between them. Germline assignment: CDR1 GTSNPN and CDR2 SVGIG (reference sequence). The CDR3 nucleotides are TGTGCCTGGAGTGGGGGGCGCGGTGTGAGTGAAGCTTTCTTT. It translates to CAWSGGRGVSEAFF. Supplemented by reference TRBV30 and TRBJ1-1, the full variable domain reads SQTIHQWPATLVQPVGSPLSLECTVEGTSNPNLYWYRQAAGRGLQLLFYSVGIGQISSEVPQNLSASRPQDRQFILSSKKLLLSDSGFYLCAWSGGRGVSEAFFGQGTRLTVV.

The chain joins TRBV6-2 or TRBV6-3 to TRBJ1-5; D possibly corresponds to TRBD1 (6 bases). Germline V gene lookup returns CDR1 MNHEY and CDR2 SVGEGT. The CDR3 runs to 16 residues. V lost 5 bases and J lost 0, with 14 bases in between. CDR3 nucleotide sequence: TGTGCCAGCAGTATCCGGACAGTTAATAGCAATCAGCCCCAGCATTTT. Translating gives CASSIRTVNSNQPQHF.

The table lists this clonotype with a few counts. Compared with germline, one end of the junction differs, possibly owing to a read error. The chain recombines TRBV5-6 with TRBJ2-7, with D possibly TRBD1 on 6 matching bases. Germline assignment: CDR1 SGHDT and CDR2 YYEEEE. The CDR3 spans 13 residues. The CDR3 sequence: CAGSPTGINEQYF. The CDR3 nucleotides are TGTGCCGGCAGCCCCACAGGGATCAACGAGCAGTACTTC.

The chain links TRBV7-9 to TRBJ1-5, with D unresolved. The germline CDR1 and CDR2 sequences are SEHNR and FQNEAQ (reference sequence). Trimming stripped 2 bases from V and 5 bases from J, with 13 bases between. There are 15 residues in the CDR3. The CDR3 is CASSLSNHRDQPQHF. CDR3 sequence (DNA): TGTGCCAGCAGCTTATCGAACCACCGGGATCAGCCCCAGCATTTT.

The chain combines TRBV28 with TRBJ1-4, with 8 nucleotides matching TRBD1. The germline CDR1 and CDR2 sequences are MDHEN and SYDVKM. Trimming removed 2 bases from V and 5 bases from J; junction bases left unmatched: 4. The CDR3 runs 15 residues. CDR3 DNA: TGTGCCAGCAGTTTACGACAGGGGCGCAATGAAAAACTGTTTTTT. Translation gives CASSLRQGRNEKLFF.

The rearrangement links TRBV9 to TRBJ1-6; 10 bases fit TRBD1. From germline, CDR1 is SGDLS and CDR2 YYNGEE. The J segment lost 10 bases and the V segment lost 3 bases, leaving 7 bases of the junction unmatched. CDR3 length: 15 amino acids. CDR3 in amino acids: CASSDSGTGVSPLHF. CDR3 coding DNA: TGTGCCAGCAGCGATTCCGGGACAGGGGTGTCACCCCTCCACTTT.

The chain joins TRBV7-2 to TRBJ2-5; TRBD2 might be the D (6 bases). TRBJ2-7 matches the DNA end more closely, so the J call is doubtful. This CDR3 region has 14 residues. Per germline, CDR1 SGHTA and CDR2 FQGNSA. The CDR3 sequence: CASSPGTPQNEQYF. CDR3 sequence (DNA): TGTGCCAGCAGCCCCGGGACTCCTCAGAACGAGCAGTACTTC.

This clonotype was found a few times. The CDR3, as DNA: TGTGCCAGCAGCTCGACAGCGTATAATTCACCCCTCCACTTT. This sequence encodes CASSSTAYNSPLHF. V gene TRBV7-3 combines with J gene TRBJ1-6, with D maybe TRBD1 (5 bases). The CDR3 is 14 amino acids. From germline, CDR1 is SGHTA and CDR2 FQGTGA. V dropped 4 bases and J dropped 4 bases, with 8 bases sitting between them.

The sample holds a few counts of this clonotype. As DNA, the CDR3 is TGCAGCGCCGAGGGTGGGGGGCGAGGAAACACCATATATTTT. This codes for CSAEGGGRGNTIYF. The chain couples TRBV29-1 to TRBJ1-3; TRBD1 is a possible D gene (6 bases). This CDR3 spans 14 amino acids. The V end lost 7 bases, the J end lost 4 bases, and 17 bases lay between the germline ends. Looked up from germline, CDR1 is SQVTM and CDR2 is ANQGSEA.

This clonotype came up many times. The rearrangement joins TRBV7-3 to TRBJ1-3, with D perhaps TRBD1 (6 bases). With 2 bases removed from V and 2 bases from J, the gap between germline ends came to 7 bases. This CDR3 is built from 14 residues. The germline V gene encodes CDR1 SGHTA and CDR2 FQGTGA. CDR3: CASSLAGAGNTIYF. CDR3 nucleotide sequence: TGTGCCAGCAGCTTAGCAGGGGCTGGAAACACCATATATTTT.

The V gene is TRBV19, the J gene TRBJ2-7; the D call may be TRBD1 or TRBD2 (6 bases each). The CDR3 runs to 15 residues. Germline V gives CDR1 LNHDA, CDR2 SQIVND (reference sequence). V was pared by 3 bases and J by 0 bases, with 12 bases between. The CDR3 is CASSIGEGGSYEQYF. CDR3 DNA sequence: TGTGCCAGTAGTATCGGAGAGGGGGGCTCCTACGAGCAGTACTTC.

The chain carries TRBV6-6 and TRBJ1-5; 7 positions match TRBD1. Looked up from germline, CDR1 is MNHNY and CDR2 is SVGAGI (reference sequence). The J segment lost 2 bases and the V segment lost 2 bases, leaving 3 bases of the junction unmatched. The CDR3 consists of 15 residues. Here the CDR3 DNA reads TGTGCCAGCAGTTACAGCCAGGGGGGCAATCAGCCCCAGCATTTT. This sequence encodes CASSYSQGGNQPQHF.

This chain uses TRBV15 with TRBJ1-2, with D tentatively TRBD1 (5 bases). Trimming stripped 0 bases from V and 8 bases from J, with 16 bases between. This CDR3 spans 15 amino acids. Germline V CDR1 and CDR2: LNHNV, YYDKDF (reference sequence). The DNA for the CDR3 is TGTGCCACCAGCAGAGATCGAGGCAGGGTAGGGGGCTACACCTTC. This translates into CATSRDRGRVGGYTF.

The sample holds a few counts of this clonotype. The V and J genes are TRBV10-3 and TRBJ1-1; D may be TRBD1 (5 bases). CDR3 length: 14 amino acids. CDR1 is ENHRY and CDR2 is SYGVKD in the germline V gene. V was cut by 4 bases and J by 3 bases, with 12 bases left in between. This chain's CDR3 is CAISVAGPDTEAFF. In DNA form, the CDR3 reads TGTGCCATCAGTGTGGCGGGACCGGACACTGAAGCTTTCTTT.

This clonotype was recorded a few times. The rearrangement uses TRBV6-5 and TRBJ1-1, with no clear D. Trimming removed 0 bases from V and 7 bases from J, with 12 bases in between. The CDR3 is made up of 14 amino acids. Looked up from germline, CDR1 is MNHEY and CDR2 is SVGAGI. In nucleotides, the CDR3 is TGTGCCAGCAGTTACTCCTACCCGATCTTTGAAGCTTTCTTT. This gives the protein CASSYSYPIFEAFF.

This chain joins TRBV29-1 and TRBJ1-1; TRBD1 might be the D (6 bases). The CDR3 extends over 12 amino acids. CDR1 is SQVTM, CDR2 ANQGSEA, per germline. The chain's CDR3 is CNVEDSELEAFF. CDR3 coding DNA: TGCAACGTCGAGGACAGCGAACTTGAAGCTTTCTTT.

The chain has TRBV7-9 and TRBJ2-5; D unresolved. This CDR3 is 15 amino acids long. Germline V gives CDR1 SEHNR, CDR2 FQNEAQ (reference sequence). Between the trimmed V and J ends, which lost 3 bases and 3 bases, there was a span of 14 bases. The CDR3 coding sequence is TGTGCCAGCAGCTTGGCCACTAACCTAGAAGAGACCCAGTACTTC. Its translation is CASSLATNLEETQYF. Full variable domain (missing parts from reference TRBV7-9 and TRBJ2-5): DTGVSQNPRHKITKRGQNVTFRCDPISEHNRLYWYRQTLGQGPEFLTYFQNEAQLEKSRLLSDRFSAERPKGSFSTLEIQRTEQGDSAMYLCASSLATNLEETQYFGPGTRLLVL.

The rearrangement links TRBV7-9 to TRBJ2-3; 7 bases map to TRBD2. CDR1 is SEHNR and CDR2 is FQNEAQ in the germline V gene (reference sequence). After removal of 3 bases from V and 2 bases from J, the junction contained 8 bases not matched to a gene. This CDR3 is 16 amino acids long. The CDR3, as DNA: TGTGCCAGCAGCTTGGCTCCGGGGAGGGACACAGATACGCAGTATTTT. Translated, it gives CASSLAPGRDTDTQYF.

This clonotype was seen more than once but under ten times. CDR3 loop: CASSLSMYNEQFF. Here the CDR3 DNA reads TGTGCCAGCAGTCTATCTATGTACAATGAGCAGTTCTTC. This chain uses TRBV12-3 or TRBV12-4 with TRBJ2-1; D remains unclear. Trimming cost V 5 bases and J 4 bases, with 9 bases left between them. The CDR3 loop spans 13 amino acids.

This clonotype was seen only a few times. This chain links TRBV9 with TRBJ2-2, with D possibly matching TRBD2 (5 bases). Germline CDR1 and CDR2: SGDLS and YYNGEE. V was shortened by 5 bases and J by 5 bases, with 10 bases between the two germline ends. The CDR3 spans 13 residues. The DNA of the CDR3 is TGTGCCAGCAGGCAGCCGGGGACCGGGGAGCTGTTTTTT. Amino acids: CASRQPGTGELFF.

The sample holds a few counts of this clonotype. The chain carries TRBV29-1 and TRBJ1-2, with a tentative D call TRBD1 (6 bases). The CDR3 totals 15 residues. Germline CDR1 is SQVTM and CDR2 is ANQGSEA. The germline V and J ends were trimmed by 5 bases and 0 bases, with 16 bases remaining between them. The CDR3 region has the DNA TGCAGCGTTTTCGCAAACAGGGCATCTAACTATGGCTACACCTTC. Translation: CSVFANRASNYGYTF. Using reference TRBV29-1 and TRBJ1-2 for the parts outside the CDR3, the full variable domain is SAVISQKPSRDICQRGTSLTIQCQVDSQVTMMFWYRQQPGQSLTLIATANQGSEATYESGFVIDKFPISRPNLTFSTLTVSNMSPEDSSIYLCSVFANRASNYGYTFGSGTRLTVV.

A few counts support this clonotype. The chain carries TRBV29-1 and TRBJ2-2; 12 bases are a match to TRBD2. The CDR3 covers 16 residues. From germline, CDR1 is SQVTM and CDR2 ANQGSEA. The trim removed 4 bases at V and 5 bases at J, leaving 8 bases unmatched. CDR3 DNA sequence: TGCAGCGTTGTGGAGACTAGCGGGAGTTGGACCGGGGAGCTGTTTTTT. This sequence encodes CSVVETSGSWTGELFF.

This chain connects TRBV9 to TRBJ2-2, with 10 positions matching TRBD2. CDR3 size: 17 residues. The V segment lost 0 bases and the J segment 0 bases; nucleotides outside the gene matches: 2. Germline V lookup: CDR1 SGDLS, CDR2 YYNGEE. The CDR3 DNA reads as TGTGCCAGCAGCGTAGGTCTAGCGGGAGCGAACACCGGGGAGCTGTTTTTT. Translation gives CASSVGLAGANTGELFF. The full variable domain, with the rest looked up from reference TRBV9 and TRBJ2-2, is DSGVTQTPKHLITATGQRVTLRCSPRSGDLSVYWYQQSLDQGLQFLIQYYNGEERAKGNILERFSAQQFPDLHSELNLSSLELGDSALYFCASSVGLAGANTGELFFGEGSRLTVL.

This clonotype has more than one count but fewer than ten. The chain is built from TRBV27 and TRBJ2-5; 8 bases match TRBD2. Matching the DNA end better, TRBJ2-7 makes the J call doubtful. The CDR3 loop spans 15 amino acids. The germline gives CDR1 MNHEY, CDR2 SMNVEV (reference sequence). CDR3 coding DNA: TGTGCCAGCAGTTTAACCCTCCCTAGCGGGTACGAGCAGTACTTC. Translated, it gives CASSLTLPSGYEQYF.

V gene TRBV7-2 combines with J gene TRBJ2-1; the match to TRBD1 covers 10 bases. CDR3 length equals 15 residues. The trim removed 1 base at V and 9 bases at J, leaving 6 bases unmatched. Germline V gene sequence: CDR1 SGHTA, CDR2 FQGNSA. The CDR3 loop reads CASSLEWDRGSEQFF. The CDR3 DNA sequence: TGTGCCAGCAGCTTAGAGTGGGACAGGGGATCTGAGCAGTTCTTC.

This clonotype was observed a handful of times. For the CDR3, the DNA is TGTGCCAGCAGGCTCGGGGGAGGTCCCTACTACAATGAGCAGTTCTTC. Amino acids: CASRLGGGPYYNEQFF. This chain links TRBV6-6 with TRBJ2-1; a weak D match, TRBD2 (6 bases). Germline CDR1 is MNHNY and CDR2 is SVGAGI (reference sequence). Trimming cost V 6 bases and J 3 bases, with 18 bases left between them. This CDR3 has 16 residues.

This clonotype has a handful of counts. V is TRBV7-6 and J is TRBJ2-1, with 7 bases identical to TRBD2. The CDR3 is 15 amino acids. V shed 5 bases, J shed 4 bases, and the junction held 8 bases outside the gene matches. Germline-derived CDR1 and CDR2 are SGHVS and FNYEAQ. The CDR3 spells CASSMLAERYNEQFF. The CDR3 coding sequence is TGTGCCAGCAGCATGCTAGCGGAGCGGTACAATGAGCAGTTCTTC.

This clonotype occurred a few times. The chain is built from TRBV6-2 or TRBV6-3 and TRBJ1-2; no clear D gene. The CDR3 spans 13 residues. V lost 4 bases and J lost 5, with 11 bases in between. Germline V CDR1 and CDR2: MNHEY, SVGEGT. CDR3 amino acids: CASSSPQSYGYTF. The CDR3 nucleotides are TGTGCCAGCAGTTCCCCTCAGTCTTATGGCTACACCTTC.

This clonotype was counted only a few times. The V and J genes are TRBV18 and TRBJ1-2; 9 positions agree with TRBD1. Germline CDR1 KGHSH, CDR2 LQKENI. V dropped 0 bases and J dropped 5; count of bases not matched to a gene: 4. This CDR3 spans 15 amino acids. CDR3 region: CASSPPLQGAYGYTF. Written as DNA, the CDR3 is TGTGCCAGCTCACCACCGTTACAGGGGGCGTATGGCTACACCTTC.